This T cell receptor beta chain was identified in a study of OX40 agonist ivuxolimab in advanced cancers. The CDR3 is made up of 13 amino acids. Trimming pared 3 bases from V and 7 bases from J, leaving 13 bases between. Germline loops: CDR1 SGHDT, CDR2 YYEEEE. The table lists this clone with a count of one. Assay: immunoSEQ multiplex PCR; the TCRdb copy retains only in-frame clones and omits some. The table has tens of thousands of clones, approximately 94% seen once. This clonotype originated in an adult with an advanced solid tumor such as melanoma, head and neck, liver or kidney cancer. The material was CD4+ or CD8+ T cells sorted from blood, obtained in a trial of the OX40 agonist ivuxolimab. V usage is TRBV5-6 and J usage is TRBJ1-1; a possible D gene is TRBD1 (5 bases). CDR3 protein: CASSWGPEYEAFF. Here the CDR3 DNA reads TGTGCCAGCAGCTGGGGCCCTGAGTATGAAGCTTTCTTT.